This T cell receptor beta chain appears in the sequencing data of a study of blood T cell repertoires in COVID-19. As handled by the study authors: Nucleated cell counts were estimated from reference gene primer amplification. This table comes from immunoSEQ multiplex PCR, and its TCRdb copy is limited to in-frame clones, with some not included. The V and J calls and the clone size are those of that table, but D and trimming were determined from the DNA. Of about 42,000 clones in the sample, around 89% were seen once. Germline CDR1 and CDR2: MNHEY and SMNVEV (reference sequence). The CDR3 extends over 15 amino acids. V shed 6 bases, J shed 5 bases, and the junction held 9 bases outside the gene matches.

The receptor was derived from a young man with active or convalescent COVID-19. Sequenced sample: peripheral blood. The J gene is TRBJ1-2, the V gene TRBV27, with 10 bases identical to TRBD1. This chain's CDR3 is CASRSLGTGDYGYTF. The CDR3 bases are TGTGCCAGCAGATCCCTCGGGACAGGGGATTATGGCTACACCTTC.